This TCR beta chain comes out of a study of blood T cell repertoires in COVID-19. Study details: T cells, B-cell-depleted T cells, or PBMCs supplied cDNA or gDNA.

The table came from immunoSEQ multiplex PCR; TCRdb's copy has only in-frame clones and leaves some out. This sample has some 200,000 clones, with 75% to 80% found just once. The CDR3 is made up of 14 amino acids. The germline gives CDR1 SNHLY, CDR2 FYNNEI. J was trimmed by 0 bases and V by 8 bases; bases with no gene match: 6. The sample taken for sequencing was peripheral blood. The gene calls are TRBV2 and TRBJ2-7; 8 bases map to TRBD1. The sequence was collected from an older woman with acute or convalescent COVID-19. CDR3 nucleotides: TGTGCCAGCGAGGACAGGGCCGTCTCCTACGAGCAGTACTTC. This codes for CASEDRAVSYEQYF.